Below, 29 T cell receptor beta chains from the same sample are listed, as sequenced in a study of T cell repertoires in cytomegalovirus infection. TCRdb re-called the reads with MiXCR, one entry per CDR3 protein. Here the sample spans approximately 730,000 distinct CDR3 sequences, around 29% being singletons. Their antigens remain unidentified. The source material was cultured CD8+ T cells from PBMCs, sampled from culture after CMV antigen stimulation. The receptors come from a human donor in good health (CMV status not recorded). Some clones in this sample may be carry-over from other donors' samples.

The V gene is TRBV7-9, the J gene TRBJ2-1, with 13 positions matching TRBD2. The length of the CDR3 is 15 residues. Germline CDR1 and CDR2: SEHNR and FQNEAQ (reference sequence). J gave up 10 bases and V 6 bases, and 9 bases lay outside the gene matches. The CDR3 coding sequence is TGTGCCAGCAGTCCCACTAGCGGGGGGGCCGAGGAGCAGTTCTTC. It is translated as CASSPTSGGAEEQFF.

This clonotype was observed at least ten times. The chain employs TRBV7-2 and TRBJ2-2; a weak D match, TRBD1 (6 bases). CDR1 and CDR2 from the germline V gene are SGHTA and FQGNSA. The CDR3 extends over 16 amino acids. The V end was cut by 1 base, the J end by 5 bases, with 14 bases between. CDR3: CASSLGGTQGTGELFF. The CDR3, as DNA: TGTGCCAGCAGCTTAGGAGGGACCCAGGGGACCGGGGAGCTGTTTTTT.

This clonotype has only a few counts. The CDR3 DNA is TGTGCCAGCAGACTCGACAGGAACACTGAAGCTTTCTTT. Translated, it gives CASRLDRNTEAFF. This sequence joins TRBV27 and TRBJ1-1, with D tentatively TRBD1 (5 bases). This CDR3 is built from 13 residues. Trimming shortened V by 6 bases and J by 1 base, and 9 bases separated the two germline ends. In germline, CDR1 is MNHEY, CDR2 SMNVEV (reference sequence).

This chain joins TRBV10-2 and TRBJ2-7, with D uncertain. V lost 4 bases to trimming and J lost 3 bases, with 16 bases between them. This CDR3 contains 15 residues. The V gene's germline CDR1 is WSHSY and CDR2 SAAADI. The CDR3 sequence: CASSGFQASGYEQYF. CDR3 coding DNA: TGCGCCAGCAGTGGATTTCAGGCTTCAGGCTACGAGCAGTACTTC.

This clonotype was seen only a few times. The chain links TRBV15 to TRBJ2-7, with D unclear. The germline V gene has CDR1 LNHNV and CDR2 YYDKDF (reference sequence). This CDR3 contains 16 residues. Trimming removed 0 bases at V and 0 bases at J, with 12 bases between. CDR3 protein: CATSREIGGSSYEQYF. As DNA, the CDR3 is TGTGCCACCAGCAGAGAAATCGGCGGAAGCTCCTACGAGCAGTACTTC.

DNA for the CDR3: TGCAGTGCTAGTCTTCCAGCGTACCAAGAGACCCAGTACTTC. Encoded protein: CSASLPAYQETQYF. This chain connects TRBV20-1 to TRBJ2-5; D unclear. This CDR3 comprises 14 residues. V shed 3 bases and J shed 0 bases, with 11 bases lying between them. In germline, CDR1 is DFQATT, CDR2 SNEGSKA (reference sequence).

The chain couples TRBV28 to TRBJ1-5; possible D gene TRBD1, 5 bases. CDR1 and CDR2 (germline): MDHEN, SYDVKM. The V and J ends lost 5 bases and 5 bases respectively, with 19 bases between them. The length of the CDR3 is 16 residues. The CDR3 protein is CASSEIRVEWDQPQHF. The CDR3 coding sequence is TGTGCCAGCAGTGAAATCAGGGTCGAATGGGATCAGCCCCAGCATTTT.

The chain joins TRBV6-2 or TRBV6-3 to TRBJ2-7; D tentatively reads TRBD1 or TRBD2 (5 bases each). Germline V gene data show CDR1 as MNHEY and CDR2 as SVGEGT. Trimming removed 2 bases at V and 2 bases at J, with 10 bases between. The CDR3 consists of 14 residues. Here the CDR3 reads CASSYRGAPYEQYF. The DNA for the CDR3 is TGTGCCAGCAGTTACCGAGGGGCCCCCTACGAGCAGTACTTC.

This clonotype appeared a few times. V and J are TRBV4-3 and TRBJ2-3; 10 bases map to TRBD2. J was trimmed by 2 bases and V by 4 bases; bases with no gene match: 6. The CDR3 is 16 amino acids. Per germline, CDR1 LGHNA and CDR2 YSLEER. The chain's CDR3 is CASSPKAGGNTDTQYF. CDR3 coding DNA: TGCGCCAGCAGCCCTAAAGCGGGGGGGAACACAGATACGCAGTATTTT.

This chain uses TRBV6-5 with TRBJ2-5; a weak D match, TRBD2 (5 bases). The germline gives CDR1 MNHEY, CDR2 SVGAGI. Trimming removed 7 bases from V and 5 bases from J, with 20 bases in between. The CDR3 is 15 amino acids. CDR3 protein: CASTPGGWMGETQYF. Here the CDR3 DNA reads TGTGCCAGCACGCCCGGAGGCTGGATGGGCGAGACCCAGTACTTC.

This clonotype was counted between two and nine times. The J gene is TRBJ1-2, the V gene TRBV7-6; 7 bases map to TRBD1. Per germline, CDR1 SGHVS and CDR2 FNYEAQ. V lost 5 bases and J lost 6; bases outside the gene matches: 9. The CDR3 totals 14 residues. CDR3 sequence (DNA): TGTGCCAGCAGCAATTCCGGGACAGATGATGGCTACACCTTC. It specifies CASSNSGTDDGYTF. The complete variable domain, with remaining parts taken from reference TRBV7-6 and TRBJ1-2, reads GAGVSQSPRYKVTKRGQDVALRCDPISGHVSLYWYRQALGQGPEFLTYFNYEAQQDKSGLPNDRFSAERPEGSISTLTIQRTEQRDSAMYRCASSNSGTDDGYTFGSGTRLTVV.

This clonotype was counted a few times. This chain links TRBV6-5 with TRBJ2-1; D is undetermined. This CDR3 region has 15 residues. In germline, CDR1 is MNHEY, CDR2 SVGAGI. V was pared by 2 bases and J by 5 bases, with 13 bases between. CDR3 sequence (DNA): TGTGCCAGCAGTTACACCTTGGAAAGCAACAATGAGCAGTTCTTC. Protein: CASSYTLESNNEQFF.

The V gene is TRBV6-1, the J gene TRBJ1-6; 8 bases are shared with TRBD1. The CDR3 covers 15 residues. The V and J ends lost 10 bases and 5 bases, in that order; junction bases with no gene match: 10. Germline CDR1 is MNHNS and CDR2 is SASEGT. CDR3 amino acids: CAIRWDRLDNSPLHF. CDR3 coding DNA: TGTGCCATCCGGTGGGACAGGCTCGATAATTCACCCCTCCACTTT.

This chain links TRBV5-1 with TRBJ1-2; no clear D. Germline loops: CDR1 SGHRS, CDR2 YFSETQ. The CDR3 is made up of 14 amino acids. Trimming removed 4 bases from V and 6 bases from J, with 16 bases in between. This CDR3 reads CASSLKGGGDGYTF. CDR3 nucleotides: TGCGCCAGCAGCCTGAAGGGAGGAGGCGATGGCTACACCTTC.

The V gene is TRBV13, the J gene TRBJ1-2; 7 nucleotides align to TRBD1. The CDR3 has 14 amino acids. V lost 3 bases and J lost 7; bases outside the gene matches: 8. Germline V gene lookup returns CDR1 PRHDT and CDR2 FYEKMQ (reference sequence). This CDR3 reads CASSLGQRGSGYTF. CDR3 sequence (DNA): TGTGCCAGCAGCTTGGGACAGCGAGGATCTGGCTACACCTTC.

This clonotype has a count of ten or more. The V gene is TRBV6-1, the J gene TRBJ1-5; possible D gene TRBD1, 5 bases. CDR3 length: 18 residues. V lost 2 bases and J lost 0, with 17 bases in between. Germline loops: CDR1 MNHNS, CDR2 SASEGT. CDR3 coding DNA: TGTGCCAGCAGTGAATATCATGGGGGTGTTTATAGCAATCAGCCCCAGCATTTT. Protein product: CASSEYHGGVYSNQPQHF.

This clonotype was counted ten times or more. The chain is built from TRBV12-3 or TRBV12-4 and TRBJ1-2; D remains unclear. Trimming shortened V by 6 bases and J by 1 base, and 18 bases separated the two germline ends. The length of the CDR3 is 16 residues. The CDR3 loop reads CASRTLAYRFNYGYTF. In DNA, the CDR3 is TGTGCCAGCAGGACACTAGCCTACCGTTTTAACTATGGCTACACCTTC.

This clonotype was counted between two and nine times. The chain has TRBV5-4 and TRBJ2-1; D perhaps matches TRBD2 (5 bases). Germline CDR1 and CDR2: SGHNT and YYREEE (reference sequence). This CDR3 is built from 16 residues. V lost 4 bases to trimming and J lost 6 bases, with 20 bases between them. The CDR3 nucleotides read TGTGCCAGCAGCACCCCGACGGGGAGAACGATCAATGAGCAGTTCTTC. The encoded protein is CASSTPTGRTINEQFF.

This clonotype was seen only a few times. The gene calls are TRBV15 and TRBJ2-2; no clear D. This CDR3 spans 13 amino acids. Germline CDR1 LNHNV, CDR2 YYDKDF (reference sequence). V dropped 1 base and J dropped 5 bases, with 5 bases sitting between them. The CDR3 loop reads CATSRVGTGELFF. CDR3 in DNA: TGTGCCACCAGCAGAGTGGGTACCGGGGAGCTGTTTTTT.

The chain recombines TRBV24-1 with TRBJ2-2, with D possibly being TRBD1 (5 bases). From germline, CDR1 is KGHDR and CDR2 SFDVKD. CDR3 length: 13 amino acids. The germline V and J ends were trimmed by 4 bases and 7 bases, with 9 bases remaining between them. For the CDR3, the DNA is TGTGCCACCAGTGAGGCAGGGTACGGGGAGCTGTTTTTT. This sequence encodes CATSEAGYGELFF.

This clonotype appeared a few times. V gene TRBV13 combines with J gene TRBJ1-5; weak D call: TRBD1 (5 bases). Trimming took off 0 bases at V and 2 bases at J, with 17 bases between the two ends. Germline V CDR1 and CDR2: PRHDT, FYEKMQ (reference sequence). The CDR3 runs to 18 residues. The CDR3 reads CASSLGLGRARGNQPQHF. The DNA for the CDR3 is TGTGCCAGCAGCTTAGGCCTTGGTAGGGCCAGGGGCAATCAGCCCCAGCATTTT. Based on the CDR3 plus reference TRBV13 and TRBJ1-5, the full variable domain is AAGVIQSPRHLIKEKRETATLKCYPIPRHDTVYWYQQGPGQDPQFLISFYEKMQSDKGSIPDRFSAQQFSDYHSELNMSSLELGDSALYFCASSLGLGRARGNQPQHFGDGTRLSIL.

The V and J genes are TRBV5-1 and TRBJ2-1, with 13 bases that match TRBD2. The CDR3 extends over 19 amino acids. Germline CDR1 is SGHRS and CDR2 is YFSETQ. Trimming cost V 6 bases and J 2 bases; bases outside gene matches: 14. The CDR3 region is CASTPRLAGGTITYNEQFF. CDR3 DNA sequence: TGCGCCAGCACGCCGAGACTAGCGGGGGGAACAATAACCTACAATGAGCAGTTCTTC.

A few counts support this clonotype. The chain has TRBV6-6 and TRBJ2-5, with 7 positions matching TRBD1. V was clipped by 2 bases and J by 3 bases; unmatched bases: 3. Germline V lookup: CDR1 MNHNY, CDR2 SVGAGI (reference sequence). This CDR3 spans 14 amino acids. CDR3 bases: TGTGCCAGCAGTTACAGGGGGCGGGAAGAGACCCAGTACTTC. Its protein product is CASSYRGREETQYF.

Within the sample, this clonotype is medium-sized (0.01 to 0.1%). V and J are TRBV7-2 and TRBJ2-2, with 9 bases matching TRBD1. This CDR3 comprises 17 residues. Germline CDR1 and CDR2: SGHTA and FQGNSA. Germline trimming cut 4 bases from V and 5 bases from J; bases unmatched to any gene: 11. Here the CDR3 DNA reads TGTGCCAGCAGCTCCATCGGGCCCGACAGGGGGACCGGGGAGCTGTTTTTT. Translating it yields CASSSIGPDRGTGELFF.

A few counts support this clonotype. The chain combines TRBV27 with TRBJ1-1; a possible D gene is TRBD1 (6 bases). From germline, CDR1 is MNHEY and CDR2 SMNVEV (reference sequence). The CDR3 totals 15 residues. Between the trimmed V and J ends, which lost 1 base and 1 base, there was a span of 10 bases. In nucleotides, the CDR3 is TGTGCCAGCAGTTTATTTGGGGGGCCGAACACTGAAGCTTTCTTT. It specifies CASSLFGGPNTEAFF.

The rearrangement uses TRBV7-6 and TRBJ2-7; a possible D gene is TRBD1 (6 bases). CDR3 length: 14 amino acids. In germline, CDR1 is SGHVS, CDR2 FNYEAQ. V lost 5 bases, J lost 2 bases, and 13 bases lay in between. The CDR3 loop is CASSGAGVPYEQYF. CDR3 sequence (DNA): TGTGCCAGCAGCGGAGCAGGGGTCCCCTACGAGCAGTACTTC.

This clonotype was observed a handful of times. The chain links TRBV5-4 to TRBJ2-1; 7 bases map to TRBD1. There are 15 residues in the CDR3. Per the germline V gene, CDR1 is SGHNT and CDR2 is YYREEE (reference sequence). The trim removed 3 bases at V and 2 bases at J, leaving 5 bases unmatched. The chain's CDR3 is CASSSVGTAYNEQFF. CDR3 sequence (DNA): TGTGCCAGCAGCTCCGTAGGGACAGCCTACAATGAGCAGTTCTTC.

V usage is TRBV6-5 and J usage is TRBJ1-1; 7 nucleotides line up with TRBD1. CDR1 is MNHEY, CDR2 SVGAGI, per germline. The V segment lost 0 bases and the J segment 14 bases; nucleotides outside the gene matches: 9. There are 13 residues in the CDR3. The CDR3 bases are TGTGCCAGCAGTTACTCGAAAGGGACAGCAACCTTCTTT. This encodes CASSYSKGTATFF.

This clonotype showed up just a few times. The chain links TRBV7-9 to TRBJ1-1; D is unclear. The CDR3 has 14 amino acids. From germline, CDR1 is SEHNR and CDR2 FQNEAQ (reference sequence). Trimming removed 5 bases from V and 7 bases from J, with 17 bases in between. The CDR3 DNA is TGTGCCAGCAGCCCCTCGCAAGGGCAGTATGAAGCTTTCTTT. Protein: CASSPSQGQYEAFF. Based on the CDR3 plus reference TRBV7-9 and TRBJ1-1, the full variable domain is DTGVSQNPRHKITKRGQNVTFRCDPISEHNRLYWYRQTLGQGPEFLTYFQNEAQLEKSRLLSDRFSAERPKGSFSTLEIQRTEQGDSAMYLCASSPSQGQYEAFFGQGTRLTVV.